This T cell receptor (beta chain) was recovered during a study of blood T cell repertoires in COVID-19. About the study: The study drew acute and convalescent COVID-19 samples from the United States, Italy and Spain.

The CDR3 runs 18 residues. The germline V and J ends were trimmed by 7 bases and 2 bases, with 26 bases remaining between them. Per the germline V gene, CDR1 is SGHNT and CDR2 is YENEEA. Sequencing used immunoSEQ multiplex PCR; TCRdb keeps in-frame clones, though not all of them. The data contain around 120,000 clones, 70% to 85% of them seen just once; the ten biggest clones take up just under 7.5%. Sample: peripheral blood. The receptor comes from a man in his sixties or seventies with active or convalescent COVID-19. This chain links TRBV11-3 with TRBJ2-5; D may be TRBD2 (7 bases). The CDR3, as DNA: TGTGCCAGCAATTCCAACTCGGGGGGCTACATGGGGCAAGAGACCCAGTACTTC. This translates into CASNSNSGGYMGQETQYF.